Sequencing of this T cell receptor beta chain was carried out in a study of blood T cell repertoires in COVID-19. CDR1 is MNHNS and CDR2 is SASEGT in the germline V gene. This CDR3 is 14 amino acids long. V lost 0 bases to trimming and J lost 1 base, with 6 bases between them. In the authors' methods: Amplified reference gene primers provided the basis for estimating nucleated cell counts. Only in-frame clones appear in the TCRdb table, and some are missing; sequencing was by immunoSEQ multiplex PCR. The V and J calls and clone size were taken over from that table, and D and trimming were inferred from the DNA. The sample includes 18,000 or so clones, around nine tenths seen only once; the top ten take approximately 9%.

The sequencing input was peripheral blood. V usage is TRBV6-1 and J usage is TRBJ1-1; D call uncertain. The sequence derives from a man in his forties or fifties with active COVID-19. The CDR3 DNA reads TGTGCCAGCAGTGAAGCGGGAGGGAACACTGAAGCTTTCTTT. Translation gives CASSEAGGNTEAFF.